These T cell receptor beta chains were read from a single sample in a study of blood T cells in healthy people across ages. Using its own MiXCR run on the 5' RACE reads, TCRdb lists one record per CDR3 protein. In the table there are about 1,800,000 distinct CDR3 sequences, 28% of which are singletons. Sequenced input: blood. The receptors were sampled from a woman in her twenties or thirties in good health. Both conserved end residues are part of each CDR3. D genes are given only for firm matches. Clone size is not always given. Where it is, it says once, few, many or a class for expanded clones.

NA	TRBV11-2	few	TRBJ2-3	TGTGCCAGCAGCTTGTGGGCTCTAACGGTTGGTAGCACAGATACGCAGTATTTT	CASSLWALTVGSTDTQYF
NA	TRBV11-3	NA	TRBJ2-1	TGTACCAGCAGCTTCAGGGGAAACGACAATGAGCAGTTCTTC	CTSSFRGNDNEQFF
NA	TRBV12-3/TRBV12-4	many	TRBJ2-1	TGTGCCAGCAGCCGACCGATCGGACCGAGCTCCTACAATGAGCAGTTCTTC	CASSRPIGPSSYNEQFF
TRBD2	TRBV7-9	NA	TRBJ2-7	TGTGCCAGCAGCCAAGGGATCGGGAGGGCCGACGAGCAGTACTTC	CASSQGIGRADEQYF
TRBD1	TRBV5-1	many	TRBJ2-3	TGCGCCAGCAGTCGGGAAGGGACAGGGGGCGCAGATACGCAGTATTTT	CASSREGTGGADTQYF
NA	TRBV7-9	NA	TRBJ1-2	TGTGCCAGCAGCCCACCGCGACGGACCTACCCGAAAAACTATGGCTACACCTTC	CASSPPRRTYPKNYGYTF
TRBD1	TRBV11-2	few	TRBJ2-1	TGTGCCAGCAGCCCGGGACAGGGGGAGTCCTACAATGAGCAGTTCTTC	CASSPGQGESYNEQFF
TRBD1	TRBV19	NA	TRBJ1-2	TGTGCCAGTAATCCAGGGGGCTATGGCTACACCTTC	CASNPGGYGYTF
TRBD2	TRBV7-9	NA	TRBJ2-5	TGTACCAGCAGCCCGGGACTAGCGGGAGGGAGAGGCAATGAGCAGTACTTC	CTSSPGLAGGRGNEQYF
TRBD1	TRBV6-5	NA	TRBJ2-5	TGTGCCAGCAGGTGGGACAGGGGGCAGGAGACCCAGTACTTC	CASRWDRGQETQYF
TRBD1	TRBV5-5	many	TRBJ1-1	TGTGCCAGCAGCTTGAATTTCCCGGGACAGGGAACTGAAGCTTTCTTT	CASSLNFPGQGTEAFF
TRBD2	TRBV7-2	many	TRBJ2-7	TGTGCCAGCAGCGGGACTAGCGGGATGAACGAGCAGTACTTC	CASSGTSGMNEQYF
TRBD2	TRBV5-1	NA	TRBJ2-7	TGCGCCAGCAGCCTCGGGGGGACCCTTACCGAGCAGTACTTC	CASSLGGTLTEQYF
NA	TRBV4-2	NA	TRBJ1-1	TGTGCCAGCAGCCCCCAACCCGAGACGGTAGTGAACACTGAAGCTTTCTTT	CASSPQPETVVNTEAFF
TRBD1	TRBV6-2/TRBV6-3	NA	TRBJ2-1	TGTGCCAGCAGTTCGTCAGGGGGAACGGGCTACGATGAGCAGTTCTTC	CASSSSGGTGYDEQFF
NA	TRBV18	few	TRBJ2-5	TGTGCCAGCTCACCACCGGCGCAAGGGTGGGAGACCCAGTACTTC	CASSPPAQGWETQYF
NA	TRBV5-1	few	TRBJ1-2	TGCGCCAGCAGCTTGGGGACAACGGATGGCTACACCTTC	CASSLGTTDGYTF
NA	TRBV29-1	NA	TRBJ1-2	TGCAGCGTTGTGGAAGGGCCGTCGCGCGGCTACACCTTC	CSVVEGPSRGYTF
NA	TRBV12-3/TRBV12-4	NA	TRBJ2-5	TGTGCCAGCACTGGCGGAGGACCCTTCCAAGAGACCCAGTACTTC	CASTGGGPFQETQYF
TRBD2	TRBV20-1	NA	TRBJ2-2	TGCAGTGCCCCGAGGCCTAGCGGGGGCACCGGGGAGCTGTTTTTT	CSAPRPSGGTGELFF
TRBD2	TRBV12-3/TRBV12-4	many	TRBJ2-1	TGTGCCAGCAGGACTAGCGGAACCTACAATGAGCAGTTCTTC	CASRTSGTYNEQFF
TRBD2	TRBV28	few	TRBJ2-1	TGTGCCAGCAGAGGACTAGTTGAGCAGTTCTTC	CASRGLVEQFF
TRBD2	TRBV12-5	few	TRBJ2-3	TGTGCTAGTGGTTTAGTGAATAGACTAGCGGGAGGGGTTTCAGATACGCAGTATTTT	CASGLVNRLAGGVSDTQYF
TRBD2	TRBV20-1	many	TRBJ2-5	TGCAGTGCTAGTACCCTAGCGGGGCCCCAAGAGACCCAGTACTTC	CSASTLAGPQETQYF
NA	TRBV5-1	NA	TRBJ1-5	TGCGCCAGCAGCTTGGGGGCTCCCAATCAGCCCCAGCATTTT	CASSLGAPNQPQHF
NA	TRBV7-3	NA	TRBJ2-7	TGTTCCAGCAGCTTTACGGGGAATGAGCAGTACTTC	CSSSFTGNEQYF
NA	TRBV28	NA	TRBJ1-5	TGTGCCAGCAGGGCCCAGGCAGGGACGAACAATCAGCCCCAGCATTTT	CASRAQAGTNNQPQHF
TRBD2	TRBV9	few	TRBJ2-1	TGTGCCAGCAGCGTAGTAGGGGGACTAGCGGGAGGGCCAAACTACAATGAGCAGTTCTTC	CASSVVGGLAGGPNYNEQFF
TRBD1	TRBV2	NA	TRBJ1-2	TGTGCCAGCAGTGCCGACAGGGGGCAAGACTACACCTTC	CASSADRGQDYTF
TRBD1	TRBV5-1	NA	TRBJ1-6	TGCGCCAGCAGCCGGACAGGGGGCCCTTCACCCCTCCACTTT	CASSRTGGPSPLHF
NA	TRBV29-1	once	TRBJ2-4	TGCAGCGTGGCCGGGACAAGCACTCAAAACATTCAGTACTTC	CSVAGTSTQNIQYF
NA	TRBV30	NA	TRBJ1-2	TGTGCCTGGAGTACAGGGCCTAACTATGGCTACACCTTC	CAWSTGPNYGYTF
NA	TRBV5-1	NA	TRBJ1-6	TGCGCCAGCAGCCCCACAGGGATCAGGTCACCCCTCCACTTT	CASSPTGIRSPLHF
NA	TRBV7-3	few	TRBJ2-7	TGTGCCAGCAGCCCCAGGGGTAGCGACGAGCAGTACTTC	CASSPRGSDEQYF
NA	TRBV6-5	NA	TRBJ2-7	TGTGCCAGCAGTTTCCGGGACCTGAGCTCCTACGAGCAGTACTTC	CASSFRDLSSYEQYF
NA	TRBV10-3	NA	TRBJ1-2	TGTGCCATCAGTGAACAGGGCCAACCTAACTATGGCTACACCTTC	CAISEQGQPNYGYTF
NA	TRBV2	NA	TRBJ2-5	TGTGCCGGCAGTGCCGAGTACCAAGAGACCCAGTACTTC	CAGSAEYQETQYF
NA	TRBV7-2	many	TRBJ2-4	TGTGCCAGCAGCTCGAGCAGGGGAAACATTCAGTACTTC	CASSSSRGNIQYF
NA	TRBV7-2	NA	TRBJ2-5	TGTGTCAGCTCCCGTTGGGGAGACGTAAGGGACCAGTACTTC	CVSSRWGDVRDQYF
TRBD2	TRBV11-2	NA	TRBJ2-1	TGTGCCAGCAGCTTAAATTCGGTAGCGGGCACCTACAATGAGCAGTTCTTC	CASSLNSVAGTYNEQFF
TRBD2	TRBV7-2	few	TRBJ2-7	TGTGCCAGCAGCGCCGCGGGAGGGGGGAAGTACGAGCAGTACTTC	CASSAAGGGKYEQYF
TRBD1	TRBV7-2	once	TRBJ1-6	TGTGCCAGCAGGGATATTCCGGGACAGCGTTCACCCCTCCACTTT	CASRDIPGQRSPLHF
TRBD2	TRBV6-2/TRBV6-3	NA	TRBJ2-2	TGTGCCAGCAGTTTTGGACTAGCGGGAGCCCTCGTCGGCACCGGGGAGCTGTTTTTT	CASSFGLAGALVGTGELFF
NA	TRBV29-1	NA	TRBJ2-2	TGCAGCGTTAACAGAGACACCGGGGAGCGGTTTTTT	CSVNRDTGERFF
TRBD1	TRBV14	NA	TRBJ2-7	TGTGCCAGCAGGCGGACAGGAAAGCCCTACGAGCAGTACTTC	CASRRTGKPYEQYF
NA	TRBV4-3	NA	TRBJ2-4	TGCGCCAGCAGCCGAGGGGTAGGATCTACGAACATTCAGTACTTC	CASSRGVGSTNIQYF
NA	TRBV7-9	few	TRBJ1-2	TGTGCCAGCAGCTTAGGACATCTCGGGTATGGCTACACCTTC	CASSLGHLGYGYTF
NA	TRBV12-5	few	TRBJ2-1	TGTGCTAGTGGAAGTTCCGGGGGCGATGAGCAGTTCTTC	CASGSSGGDEQFF
TRBD2	TRBV6-5	few	TRBJ2-2	TGTGCCAGCAGTTATGGGGGGGCCGGGGAGCTGTTTTTT	CASSYGGAGELFF
TRBD1	TRBV7-2	few	TRBJ2-7	TGTGCCAGCAGCCCCCAAGGGACAGCCAGCTCCTACGAGCAGTACTTC	CASSPQGTASSYEQYF
NA	TRBV6-2/TRBV6-3	many	TRBJ2-1	TGTGCCAGCACCTATTACAATGAGCAGTTCTTC	CASTYYNEQFF
NA	TRBV29-1	few	TRBJ1-6	TGCAGCGTTGTTTGGACCCCGGATTCACCCCTCCACTTT	CSVVWTPDSPLHF
TRBD2	TRBV3-1	NA	TRBJ2-7	TGTGCCAGCGGGGCTAGCGGATACGAGCAGTACTTC	CASGASGYEQYF
TRBD2	TRBV15	NA	TRBJ2-1	TGTGCCACCAGCAGGCTTGGGACTAGCGGGCAGGGGAGCTCCTACAATGAGCAGTTCTTC	CATSRLGTSGQGSSYNEQFF
TRBD2	TRBV9	few	TRBJ2-5	TGTGCCAGCAGCGTTGGCGGGGGGGCTCGTGAGACCCAGTACTTC	CASSVGGGARETQYF